This T cell receptor beta chain was obtained from a study of T-cell reconstitution after alpha-beta-depleted transplantation in children. The CDR3 is 14 residues long. TCRbeta library preparation incorporated unique molecular identifiers. TCRdb independently ran MiXCR on the PCR reads; one entry per CDR3 protein. Among about 690,000 distinct CDR3 sequences, roughly 15% were seen once, and the ten largest hold 1.1%. Here the sequenced sample was PBMCs from the stem cell graft donor, taken from the stem cell graft. The sequence was collected from a human donor who donated a stem cell graft to a child with acute myeloid leukemia. The chain recombines TRBV21-1 with TRBJ2-1; the table's TRBD2 call for D was not verified on the DNA. TRBV21-1 is an annotated pseudogene. As DNA, the CDR3 is TGTGCCAGCAGCACCCTCCTGCTAGGCGATGAGCAGTTCTTC. Encoded protein: CASSTLLLGDEQFF.